The 29 T cell receptor beta chains below come from one sample, sequenced in a study of T cells in Graves' hyperthyroidism and ophthalmopathy. The TCR beta CDR3 regions underwent amplification using RNA transcripts as the source. The HTBI primer set was used in a first-round RT-PCR of the TCR CDR3. MiXCR, run by TCRdb on the multiplex PCR reads, gives a single entry per CDR3 protein. The repertoire has 750,000 to 900,000 distinct CDR3 sequences, 38% of them found once; the top ten carry approximately 8.7%. Sequenced material: blood. All receptors come from a man between 18 and 29 years old with Graves' hyperthyroidism.

This clonotype was observed once. The V gene is TRBV29-1, the J gene TRBJ2-1; no clear D gene. Trimming shortened V by 1 base and J by 5 bases, and 9 bases separated the two germline ends. The CDR3 totals 13 residues. CDR1 and CDR2 (germline): SQVTM, ANQGSEA. CDR3 coding DNA: TGCAGCGTTGAAGTCCATACGAACAATGAGCAGTTCTTC. This codes for CSVEVHTNNEQFF.

This clonotype was seen a handful of times. The chain employs TRBV7-9 and TRBJ1-2, with 8 bases identical to TRBD1. The CDR3 loop spans 16 amino acids. Germline V gives CDR1 SEHNR, CDR2 FQNEAQ (reference sequence). Trimming took 5 bases from V and 3 from J; bases not matched to a gene: 11. The CDR3: CASSPRTGRFDYGYTF. Here the CDR3 DNA reads TGTGCCAGCAGCCCCAGGACAGGGAGGTTTGACTATGGCTACACCTTC. Full variable domain (missing parts from reference TRBV7-9 and TRBJ1-2): DTGVSQNPRHKITKRGQNVTFRCDPISEHNRLYWYRQTLGQGPEFLTYFQNEAQLEKSRLLSDRFSAERPKGSFSTLEIQRTEQGDSAMYLCASSPRTGRFDYGYTFGSGTRLTVV.

The chain recombines TRBV10-3 with TRBJ2-7; 7 bases agree with TRBD1. This CDR3 is built from 13 residues. Per germline, CDR1 ENHRY and CDR2 SYGVKD. J lost 4 bases, V lost 5 bases, and 5 bases had no gene match. CDR3 bases: TGTGCCATCAGTTCGGGACAGAGATACGAGCAGTACTTC. Amino acid sequence: CAISSGQRYEQYF.

This rearrangement joins TRBV2 to TRBJ2-2, with no clear D. The V gene lost 7 bases and the J gene lost 0 bases, with 9 bases spanning the gap. The CDR3 runs to 14 residues. CDR1 is SNHLY and CDR2 is FYNNEI in the germline V gene. The CDR3 coding sequence is TGTGCCAGCATAGAGACGTCGAACACCGGGGAGCTGTTTTTT. This codes for CASIETSNTGELFF.

The table lists this clonotype with many counts. The chain carries TRBV7-6 and TRBJ1-3, with D unresolved. Trimming pared 6 bases from V and 7 bases from J, leaving 10 bases between. This CDR3 is built from 12 residues. Germline CDR1 reads SGHVS; CDR2 reads FNYEAQ. The CDR3 sequence: CASSLPENTIYF. In DNA, the CDR3 is TGTGCCAGCAGTCTCCCGGAGAACACCATATATTTT. Using reference TRBV7-6 and TRBJ1-3 for the parts outside the CDR3, the full variable domain is GAGVSQSPRYKVTKRGQDVALRCDPISGHVSLYWYRQALGQGPEFLTYFNYEAQQDKSGLPNDRFSAERPEGSISTLTIQRTEQRDSAMYRCASSLPENTIYFGEGSWLTVV.

Comment on this clonotype: A read error may be the cause here, since a much bigger clone is one base away. The rearrangement joins TRBV9 to TRBJ1-5; D gene uncertain. Germline V CDR1 and CDR2: SGDLS, YYNGEE. The CDR3 loop spans 13 amino acids. Trimming took 7 bases from V and 4 from J, leaving 12 bases between them. The CDR3 DNA reads as TGTGCCAGCGGCGAAGAAGATAATCAGCCCCAGCATTTT. Encoded protein: CASGEEDNQPQHF.

Regarding this clonotype: A read error may account for a junction end that differs from germline. The J gene is TRBJ2-5, the V gene TRBV12-3 or TRBV12-4; 7 bases fit TRBD2. The CDR3 is 15 amino acids. The CDR3 nucleotides read TGTGCCAGCAGCCTCGGGGGAGGGTTCCAAGAGACCCAGTGCTTC. Translating it yields CASSLGGGFQETQCF.

The chain has TRBV7-3 and TRBJ2-6; 7 positions agree with TRBD1. The junction had 3 bases not matched to a gene; V was cut back by 6 bases and J by 4 bases. The germline V gene has CDR1 SGHTA and CDR2 FQGTGA. The CDR3 totals 14 residues. CDR3 DNA: TGTGCCAGCAGTTCGGGACAGGGGGCCAACGTCCTGACTTTC. Amino acids: CASSSGQGANVLTF.

Remarks on this clonotype: The junction does not match germline at one end; this may be a read error. This chain connects TRBV7-9 to TRBJ2-6, with D possibly TRBD2 on 6 matching bases. Germline loops: CDR1 SEHNR, CDR2 FQNEAQ (reference sequence). There are 15 residues in the CDR3. Written as DNA, the CDR3 is TGTGCCAGCAGCCTACGTGGGGGGTCTGGGAACACTGAAGCTTTC. This sequence encodes CASSLRGGSGNTEAF.

Only a few counts were recorded for this clonotype. The J gene is TRBJ1-5, the V gene TRBV10-3; no reliable D call. CDR3 length equals 17 residues. The V gene lost 10 bases and the J gene lost 0 bases, with 22 bases spanning the gap. The germline V gene encodes CDR1 ENHRY and CDR2 SYGVKD. For the CDR3, the DNA is TGTGCCAGCAGACCCTCGGCGATTCAGGTTAGCAATCAGCCCCAGCATTTT. Translation: CASRPSAIQVSNQPQHF.

Points on this clonotype: A clone one base away is much larger, so this may be a read error. The J gene is TRBJ2-5, the V gene TRBV10-3; D is ambiguous. The CDR3 runs 12 residues. Trimming removed 5 bases at V and 0 bases at J, with 4 bases between. CDR1 is ENHRY, CDR2 SYGVKD, per germline. The CDR3 bases are TGTGCCATCAGTCAGTACCAAGAGACCCAGTACTTC. Amino acid sequence: CAISQYQETQYF.

V usage is TRBV10-3 and J usage is TRBJ1-1, with TRBD1 matching over 10 bases. V gave up 10 bases and J gave up 3 bases; unmatched junction bases: 5. The CDR3 is made up of 13 amino acids. The germline V gene has CDR1 ENHRY and CDR2 SYGVKD. The CDR3, as DNA: TGTGCCACCGGGACAGGGGAGGACACTGAAGCTTTCTTT. It encodes CATGTGEDTEAFF.

The sample holds a few counts of this clonotype. A much larger clonotype is one base distant, so this may be a read error. The chain couples TRBV6-6 to TRBJ1-1; maybe TRBD1 (5 bases). V was clipped by 4 bases and J by 3 bases, with 9 bases between them. The CDR3 has 13 residues. Germline CDR1 MNHNY, CDR2 SVGAGI (reference sequence). CDR3 loop: CASSSGWDTEAFF. The CDR3 DNA reads as TGTGCCAGCAGTTCAGGGTGGGACACTGAAGCTTTCTTT.

V is TRBV7-9 and J is TRBJ2-7, with 9 bases matching TRBD1. Trimming cost V 2 bases and J 0 bases; bases outside gene matches: 5. The CDR3 sequence is 16 residues long. Germline CDR1 and CDR2: SEHNR and FQNEAQ (reference sequence). The chain's CDR3 is CASSLPLTGGSYEQYF. CDR3 nucleotide sequence: TGTGCCAGCAGCTTACCGTTGACAGGGGGCTCCTACGAGCAGTACTTC.

The chain has TRBV10-3 and TRBJ2-2; TRBD1 might be the D (5 bases). The CDR3 is 12 amino acids. The germline V gene encodes CDR1 ENHRY and CDR2 SYGVKD. Trimming left V 10 bases short and J 7 bases short, with 13 bases between. The CDR3 loop reads CASIGANGELFF. The CDR3, as DNA: TGTGCCAGCATTGGGGCTAACGGGGAGCTGTTTTTT.

This clonotype was recorded a few times. This chain joins TRBV25-1 and TRBJ2-2; 11 bases map to TRBD2. V gave up 5 bases and J gave up 3 bases; unmatched junction bases: 5. The germline V gene encodes CDR1 MGHDK and CDR2 SYGVNS. The CDR3 totals 16 residues. CDR3 loop: CASSFSGLADTGELFF. The CDR3 DNA follows: TGTGCCAGCAGTTTTTCGGGACTAGCGGACACCGGGGAGCTGTTTTTT.

This clonotype has just a few counts. CDR3 sequence: CASSLGGGIDTQYF. As DNA, the CDR3 is TGTGCCAGCAGCTTAGGAGGGGGAATAGATACGCAGTATTTT. The rearrangement links TRBV7-8 to TRBJ2-3, with D tentatively TRBD1 (6 bases). V was clipped by 1 base and J by 5 bases, with 10 bases between them. CDR3 size: 14 residues. Per germline, CDR1 SGHVS and CDR2 FQNEAQ.

The rearrangement uses TRBV19 and TRBJ1-5, with D unresolved. There are 15 residues in the CDR3. V was clipped by 3 bases and J by 4 bases, with 13 bases between them. Per the germline V gene, CDR1 is LNHDA and CDR2 is SQIVND (reference sequence). Here the CDR3 reads CASSIQDLANQPQHF. CDR3 nucleotide sequence: TGTGCCAGTAGTATCCAGGACCTGGCAAATCAGCCCCAGCATTTT.

The table lists this clonotype with many counts. The rearrangement links TRBV5-1 to TRBJ1-5; D is uncertain. The CDR3 is 14 amino acids. Between the trimmed V and J ends, which lost 4 bases and 3 bases, there was a span of 11 bases. In germline, CDR1 is SGHRS, CDR2 YFSETQ. The CDR3 coding sequence is TGCGCCAGCAGCCTGAAGGCAGTCAATCAGCCCCAGCATTTT. It is translated as CASSLKAVNQPQHF.

The V gene is TRBV4-1, the J gene TRBJ1-3; possible D gene TRBD1, 6 bases. Germline V gene sequence: CDR1 MGHRA, CDR2 YSYEKL. The V gene lost 0 bases and the J gene lost 3 bases, with 12 bases spanning the gap. CDR3 length: 16 residues. This chain's CDR3 is CASSQEDQGHGNTIYF. The CDR3 DNA follows: TGCGCCAGCAGCCAAGAGGATCAGGGACATGGAAACACCATATATTTT.

The chain has TRBV20-1 and TRBJ2-2; D unclear. CDR1 and CDR2 from the germline V gene are DFQATT and SNEGSKA (reference sequence). CDR3 length: 14 amino acids. V shed 0 bases and J shed 3 bases, with 8 bases lying between them. The CDR3 coding sequence is TGCAGTGCTAGAGATCCTATACACACCGGGGAGCTGTTTTTT. It is translated as CSARDPIHTGELFF.

On this clonotype itself: With a much larger clone just one base away, this may be a read error. This chain connects TRBV25-1 to TRBJ1-3; D gene uncertain. CDR3 length: 11 amino acids. V was pared by 6 bases and J by 3 bases, with 3 bases between. Germline CDR1 reads MGHDK; CDR2 reads SYGVNS. CDR3 loop: CASRDGNTIYF. The CDR3 bases are TGTGCCAGCAGAGATGGAAACACCATATATTTT.

The J gene is TRBJ2-5, the V gene TRBV7-9; weak D call: TRBD2 (5 bases). Per the germline V gene, CDR1 is SEHNR and CDR2 is FQNEAQ (reference sequence). Trimming pared 7 bases from V and 0 bases from J, leaving 9 bases between. The CDR3 covers 13 residues. The DNA of the CDR3 is TGTGCCAGCAATTCCGGGGACCAAGAGACCCAGTACTTC. This codes for CASNSGDQETQYF. Supplemented by reference TRBV7-9 and TRBJ2-5, the full variable domain reads DTGVSQNPRHKITKRGQNVTFRCDPISEHNRLYWYRQTLGQGPEFLTYFQNEAQLEKSRLLSDRFSAERPKGSFSTLEIQRTEQGDSAMYLCASNSGDQETQYFGPGTRLLVL.

The chain employs TRBV12-3 or TRBV12-4 and TRBJ1-1, with TRBD1 identical over 7 bases. The CDR3 is 14 amino acids. The V segment lost 4 bases and the J segment 5 bases; nucleotides outside the gene matches: 7. The CDR3, as DNA: TGTGCCAGCAGTTGGGACAGCCTAGGGACTGAAGCTTTCTTT. This translates into CASSWDSLGTEAFF.

Remarks on this clonotype: No DNA is shown, since the ends of the CDR3 on it are uncertain; the CDR3 is the one TCRdb lists. V and J are TRBV10-3 and TRBJ1-3; TRBD1, the table's D call, lacks a check against the DNA. The germline gives CDR1 ENHRY, CDR2 SYGVKD. The CDR3 contains 23 residues when both ends are counted. CDR3 in amino acids: CAISAQYEQYFGPGHLSGNTIYF.

The chain combines TRBV29-1 with TRBJ1-2; 9 bases map to TRBD1. The germline V gene has CDR1 SQVTM and CDR2 ANQGSEA. This CDR3 is 12 amino acids long. With 4 bases clipped from V and 7 bases from J, the junction kept 4 bases outside the gene matches. This chain's CDR3 is CSVVGTGSGYTF. CDR3 bases: TGCAGCGTTGTCGGGACAGGGTCTGGCTACACCTTC.

V usage is TRBV29-1 and J usage is TRBJ2-7; D is unresolved. The germline V gene encodes CDR1 SQVTM and CDR2 ANQGSEA. The CDR3 has 12 residues. V gave up 8 bases and J gave up 6 bases, with 17 bases separating them. The CDR3 region is CSLMGRVLEQYF. CDR3 bases: TGCAGCTTGATGGGTAGGGTCCTCGAGCAGTACTTC.

This clonotype turned up a few times. V is TRBV4-1 and J is TRBJ2-5, with TRBD2 identical over 16 bases. The CDR3 is made up of 16 amino acids. J lost 4 bases, V lost 4 bases, and 3 bases had no gene match. Per the germline V gene, CDR1 is MGHRA and CDR2 is YSYEKL. For the CDR3, the DNA is TGCGCCAGCAGCCCGGGACTAGCGGGAGGGCCAGAGACCCAGTACTTC. Its translation is CASSPGLAGGPETQYF.

J is TRBJ1-1 and V is TRBV6-5, with 7 bases matching TRBD1. This CDR3 is 16 amino acids long. Germline CDR1 reads MNHEY; CDR2 reads SVGAGI. V shed 2 bases and J 0 bases; nucleotides not matched to a gene: 6. CDR3 loop: CASSYGDTGVNTEAFF. The CDR3 coding sequence is TGTGCCAGCAGTTACGGTGACACAGGGGTGAACACTGAAGCTTTCTTT.